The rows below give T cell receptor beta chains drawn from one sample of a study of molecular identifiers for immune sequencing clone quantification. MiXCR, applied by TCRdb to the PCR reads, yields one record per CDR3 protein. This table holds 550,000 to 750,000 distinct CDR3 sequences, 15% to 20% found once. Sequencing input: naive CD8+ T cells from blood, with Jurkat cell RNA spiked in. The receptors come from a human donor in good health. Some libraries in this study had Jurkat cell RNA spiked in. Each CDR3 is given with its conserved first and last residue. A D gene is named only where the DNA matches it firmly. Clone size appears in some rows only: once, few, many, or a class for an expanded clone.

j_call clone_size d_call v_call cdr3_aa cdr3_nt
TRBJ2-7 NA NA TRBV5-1 CASSLAAVRGFFSERYF TGCGCCAGCAGCTTGGCGGCAGTGAGGGGGTTCTTCTCCGAGCGGTACTTC
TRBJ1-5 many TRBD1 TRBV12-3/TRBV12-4 CASSFGQGFQPQHF TGTGCCAGCAGTTTCGGACAGGGCTTTCAGCCCCAGCATTTT
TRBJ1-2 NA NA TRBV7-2 CASSLALAGNYGYTF TGTGCCAGCAGCTTAGCGCTGGCAGGGAACTATGGCTACACCTTC
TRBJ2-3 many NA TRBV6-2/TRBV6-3 CASSKRDVYSTDTQYF TGTGCCAGCAGTAAACGGGACGTCTATAGCACAGATACGCAGTATTTT
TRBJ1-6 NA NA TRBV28 CASSPGLGSPRHF TGTGCCAGCAGTCCGGGGCTTGGTTCACCCCGCCACTTT
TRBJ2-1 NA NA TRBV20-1 CSAIPPERPYNEQFF TGCAGTGCTATCCCTCCAGAACGTCCCTACAATGAGCAGTTCTTC
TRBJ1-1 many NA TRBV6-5 CASSYRVGENTEAFF TGTGCCAGCAGTTACAGGGTCGGGGAGAACACTGAAGCTTTCTTT
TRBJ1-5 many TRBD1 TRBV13 CASSPGQGLNQPQHF TGTGCCAGCAGCCCTGGACAGGGACTTAATCAGCCCCAGCATTTT
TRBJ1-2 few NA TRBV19 CASSISRGGGYGYTF TGTGCCAGTAGTATAAGCAGGGGCGGCGGCTATGGCTACACCTTC
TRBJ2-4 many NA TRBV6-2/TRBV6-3 CASSYPAQGSWHIQYF TGTGCCAGCAGTTATCCCGCCCAGGGTTCATGGCACATTCAGTACTTC
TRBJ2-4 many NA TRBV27 CASRPLTGPVSIQYF TGTGCCAGCAGACCCTTAACAGGCCCAGTCAGCATTCAGTACTTC
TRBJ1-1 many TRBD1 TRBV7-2 CASSLADRGPLMNTEAFF TGTGCCAGCAGCTTAGCCGACAGGGGCCCATTAATGAACACTGAAGCTTTCTTT
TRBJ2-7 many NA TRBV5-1 CASSSGRPEQYF TGCGCCAGCAGCTCTGGGCGTCCCGAGCAGTACTTC
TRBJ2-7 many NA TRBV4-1 CASSPPGSVSEQYF TGCGCCAGCAGCCCGCCTGGGTCGGTCAGTGAGCAGTACTTC
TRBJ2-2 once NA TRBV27 CASKLRGTADTGELFF TGTGCCAGCAAATTGCGCGGGACAGCAGACACCGGGGAGCTGTTTTTT
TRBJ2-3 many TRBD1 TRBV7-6 CASSSDRGPDTQYF TGTGCCAGCAGTTCCGACAGGGGGCCAGATACGCAGTATTTT
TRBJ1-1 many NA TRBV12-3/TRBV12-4 CASRGILNTEAFF TGTGCCAGCAGGGGTATTCTGAACACTGAAGCTTTCTTT
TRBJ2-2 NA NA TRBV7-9 CVSSLVPGELFF TGTGTCAGCAGCTTAGTTCCCGGGGAGCTGTTTTTT
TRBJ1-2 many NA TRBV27 CASSFLPPYGYTF TGTGCCAGCAGTTTCTTACCACCCTATGGCTACACCTTC
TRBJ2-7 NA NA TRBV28 CASSALGTDEQYF TGTGCCAGCAGCGCACTTGGGACTGACGAGCAGTACTTC
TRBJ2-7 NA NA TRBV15 CATSGKAGGKGPYEQYF TGTGCCACCAGCGGAAAGGCAGGCGGGAAAGGCCCCTACGAGCAGTACTTC
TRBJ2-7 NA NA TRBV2 CASGGSRDGYEQYF TGTGCCAGCGGGGGGAGCAGGGATGGTTACGAGCAGTACTTC
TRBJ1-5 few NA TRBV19 CASSFTSQGSNQPQHF TGTGCCAGTAGTTTCACATCACAGGGTAGCAATCAGCCCCAGCATTTT
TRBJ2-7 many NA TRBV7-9 CASSGGLAGYEQYF TGTGCCAGCAGCGGTGGGCTAGCTGGATACGAGCAGTACTTC
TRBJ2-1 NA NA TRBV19 CASSLVRYTSSSYNEQFF TGTGCCAGTAGTCTCGTCCGGTATACATCAAGCTCCTACAATGAGCAGTTCTTC
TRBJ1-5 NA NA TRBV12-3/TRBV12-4 CASSMSGLIGQPQHF TGTGCCAGCAGCATGTCGGGGTTAATAGGTCAGCCCCAGCATTTT
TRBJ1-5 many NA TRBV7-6 CASSLSRDSNQPQHF TGTGCCAGCAGCCTGTCCCGGGACAGCAATCAGCCCCAGCATTTT
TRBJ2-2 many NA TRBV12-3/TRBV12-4 CASSFERTANTGELFF TGTGCCAGCAGTTTCGAAAGGACAGCGAACACCGGGGAGCTGTTTTTT
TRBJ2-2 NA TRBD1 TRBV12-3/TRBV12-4 CASSPPTGQGRLGELFF TGTGCCAGCAGTCCCCCGACCGGACAGGGGCGCCTCGGGGAGCTGTTTTTT
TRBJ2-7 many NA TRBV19 CASSLPTGSYEQYF TGTGCCAGTAGTCTCCCGACAGGATCTTACGAGCAGTACTTC
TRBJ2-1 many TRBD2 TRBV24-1 CATSDPTSGSPDEQFF TGTGCCACCAGTGACCCGACTAGCGGGAGTCCCGATGAGCAGTTCTTC
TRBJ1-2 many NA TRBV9 CASSVDVANYGYTF TGTGCCAGCAGCGTAGATGTGGCTAACTATGGCTACACCTTC
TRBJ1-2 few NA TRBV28 CASSLHRVRGYTF TGTGCCAGCAGTTTGCACAGGGTGCGTGGCTACACCTTC
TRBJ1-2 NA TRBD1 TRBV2 CASSAWTGENYGYTF TGTGCCAGCAGTGCGTGGACAGGGGAGAACTATGGCTACACCTTC
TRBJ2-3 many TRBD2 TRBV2 CASSPLAGDLDTQYF TGTGCCAGCAGTCCATTAGCGGGAGACCTAGATACGCAGTATTTT
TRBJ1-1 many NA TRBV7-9 CASRLAGTEAFF TGTGCCAGCCGTTTGGCTGGGACTGAAGCTTTCTTT
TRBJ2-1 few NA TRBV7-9 CASSLAIGGNTNEQFF TGTGCCAGCAGCTTAGCGATTGGCGGGAATACGAATGAGCAGTTCTTC
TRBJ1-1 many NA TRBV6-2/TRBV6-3 CASSYSVDMNTEAFF TGTGCCAGCAGTTACTCTGTAGACATGAACACTGAAGCTTTCTTT
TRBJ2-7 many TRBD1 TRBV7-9 CASSLERGRRSYEQYF TGTGCCAGCAGCTTAGAAAGGGGGCGACGGTCCTACGAGCAGTACTTC
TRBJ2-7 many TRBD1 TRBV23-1 CASSRQGNYEQYF TGCGCCAGCAGTCGACAGGGCAACTACGAGCAGTACTTC
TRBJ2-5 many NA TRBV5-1 CASSQSRFEETQYF TGCGCCAGCAGCCAAAGCAGGTTTGAAGAGACCCAGTACTTC
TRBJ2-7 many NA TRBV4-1 CASSQDRGHPYEQYF TGCGCCAGCAGCCAAGATCGGGGACATCCCTACGAGCAGTACTTC
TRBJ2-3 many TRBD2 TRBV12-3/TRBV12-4 CASREAGTSGRIGRRADTQYF TGTGCCAGCAGAGAAGCTGGGACTAGCGGGAGGATTGGCCGCCGAGCAGATACGCAGTATTTT
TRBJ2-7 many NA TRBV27 CASGLYEQYF TGTGCTAGTGGCCTGTACGAGCAGTACTTC
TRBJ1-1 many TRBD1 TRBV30 CAWEAGTGVTEAFF TGTGCCTGGGAGGCCGGGACAGGGGTAACTGAAGCTTTCTTT
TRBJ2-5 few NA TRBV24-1 CATSDLTEGTQYF TGTGCCACCAGTGATTTGACAGAGGGAACCCAGTACTTC
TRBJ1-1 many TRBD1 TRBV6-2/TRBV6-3 CAIKGTGGEGTEAFF TGTGCCATCAAGGGGACAGGGGGCGAAGGCACTGAAGCTTTCTTT
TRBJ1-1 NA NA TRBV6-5 CASSYSQVVLNTEAFF TGTGCCAGCAGTTACTCCCAGGTAGTTCTGAACACTGAAGCTTTCTTT
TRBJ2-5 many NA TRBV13 CASSSSLKRTTKYTPETQYF TGTGCCAGCAGCTCAAGCCTTAAAAGGACTACTAAATATACCCCGGAGACCCAGTACTTC
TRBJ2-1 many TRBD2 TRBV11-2 CASSRLAGLAGVHEQFF TGTGCCAGCAGCCGACTCGCGGGACTAGCGGGAGTGCATGAGCAGTTCTTC
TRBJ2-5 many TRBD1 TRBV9 CASSVEDRGRETQYF TGTGCCAGCAGCGTAGAGGACAGGGGGCGCGAGACCCAGTACTTC
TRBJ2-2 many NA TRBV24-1 CATSDSQNTGELFF TGTGCCACCAGTGATTCGCAAAACACCGGGGAGCTGTTTTTT
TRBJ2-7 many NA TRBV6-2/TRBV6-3 CASTPGLSPGEQYF TGTGCCAGCACCCCAGGACTCAGCCCGGGGGAGCAGTACTTC
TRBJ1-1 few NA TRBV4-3 CASSQARQLNTEAFF TGCGCCAGCAGCCAAGCACGACAGTTGAACACTGAAGCTTTCTTT
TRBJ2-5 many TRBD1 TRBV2 CASGTGLQETQYF TGTGCCAGCGGGACAGGACTTCAAGAGACCCAGTACTTC
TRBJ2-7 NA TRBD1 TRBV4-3 CASSQGTGVGYEQYF TGCGCCAGCAGCCAGGGGACAGGGGTTGGCTACGAGCAGTACTTC
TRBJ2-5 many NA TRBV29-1 CSVEQGGETQYF TGCAGCGTTGAACAGGGAGGAGAGACCCAGTACTTC